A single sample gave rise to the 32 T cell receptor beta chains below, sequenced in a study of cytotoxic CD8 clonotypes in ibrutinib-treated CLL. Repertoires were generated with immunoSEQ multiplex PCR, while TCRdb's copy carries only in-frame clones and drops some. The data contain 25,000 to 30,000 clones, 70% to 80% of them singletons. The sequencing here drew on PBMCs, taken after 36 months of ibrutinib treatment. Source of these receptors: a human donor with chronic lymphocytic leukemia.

The CDR3 DNA sequence: TGTGCCATCAGTGGTGGGATCATGAACACTGAAGCTTTCTTT. Amino acid sequence: CAISGGIMNTEAFF. The chain carries TRBV10-3 and TRBJ1-1; D unclear. This CDR3 contains 14 residues. Germline loops: CDR1 ENHRY, CDR2 SYGVKD. Trimming shortened V by 4 bases and J by 0 bases, and 9 bases separated the two germline ends.

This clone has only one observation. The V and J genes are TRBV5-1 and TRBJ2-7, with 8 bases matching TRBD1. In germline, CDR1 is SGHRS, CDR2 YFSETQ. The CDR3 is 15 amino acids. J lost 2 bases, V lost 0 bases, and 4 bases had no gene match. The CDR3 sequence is CASSLEGQVTYEQYF. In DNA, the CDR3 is TGCGCCAGCAGCTTGGAGGGACAGGTCACCTACGAGCAGTACTTC.

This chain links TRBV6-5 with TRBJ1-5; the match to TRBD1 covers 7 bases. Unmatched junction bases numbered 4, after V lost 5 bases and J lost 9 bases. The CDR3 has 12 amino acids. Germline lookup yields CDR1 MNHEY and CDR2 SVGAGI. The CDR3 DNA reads TGTGCCAGCAGTGAGGGGGCGCGGCCCCAGCATTTT. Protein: CASSEGARPQHF.

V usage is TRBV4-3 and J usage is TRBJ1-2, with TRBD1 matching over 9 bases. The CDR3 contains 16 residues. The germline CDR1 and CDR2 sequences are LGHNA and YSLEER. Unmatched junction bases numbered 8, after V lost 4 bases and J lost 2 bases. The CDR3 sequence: CASSRAAGTGNYGYTF. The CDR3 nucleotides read TGCGCCAGCAGCCGCGCCGCTGGGACAGGGAACTATGGCTACACCTTC.

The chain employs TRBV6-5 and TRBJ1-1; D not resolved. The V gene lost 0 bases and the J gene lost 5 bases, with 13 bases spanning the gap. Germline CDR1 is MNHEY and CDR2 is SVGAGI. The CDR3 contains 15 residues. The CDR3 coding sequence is TGTGCCAGCAGTTACTCGGAAGCGGGAAGGACTGAAGCTTTCTTT. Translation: CASSYSEAGRTEAFF.

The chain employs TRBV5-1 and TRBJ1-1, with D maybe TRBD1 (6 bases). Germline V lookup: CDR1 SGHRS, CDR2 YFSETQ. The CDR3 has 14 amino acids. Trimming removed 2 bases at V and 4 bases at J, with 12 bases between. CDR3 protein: CASSFRDTLTEAFF. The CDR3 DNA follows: TGCGCCAGCAGCTTCCGGGACACCCTCACTGAAGCTTTCTTT. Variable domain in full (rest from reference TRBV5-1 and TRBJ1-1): KAGVTQTPRYLIKTRGQQVTLSCSPISGHRSVSWYQQTPGQGLQFLFEYFSETQRNKGNFPGRFSGRQFSNSRSEMNVSTLELGDSALYLCASSFRDTLTEAFFGQGTRLTVV.

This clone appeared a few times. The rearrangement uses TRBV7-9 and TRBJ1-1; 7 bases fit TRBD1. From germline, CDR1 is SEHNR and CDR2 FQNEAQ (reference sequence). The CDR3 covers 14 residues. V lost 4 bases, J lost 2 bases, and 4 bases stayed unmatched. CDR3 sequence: CASSSWDSNTEAFF. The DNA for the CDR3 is TGTGCCAGCAGCTCCTGGGACAGCAACACTGAAGCTTTCTTT.

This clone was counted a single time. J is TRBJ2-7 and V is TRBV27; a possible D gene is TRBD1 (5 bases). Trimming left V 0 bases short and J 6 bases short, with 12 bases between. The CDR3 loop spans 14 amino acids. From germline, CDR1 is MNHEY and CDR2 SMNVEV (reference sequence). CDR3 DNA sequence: TGTGCCAGCAGTTTATCAGGGCAGGGCAGCGAGCAGTACTTC. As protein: CASSLSGQGSEQYF.

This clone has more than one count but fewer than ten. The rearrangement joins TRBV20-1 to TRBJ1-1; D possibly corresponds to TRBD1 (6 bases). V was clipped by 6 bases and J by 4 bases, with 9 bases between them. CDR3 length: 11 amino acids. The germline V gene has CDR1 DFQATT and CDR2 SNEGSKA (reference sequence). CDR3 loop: CSAKGGTEAFF. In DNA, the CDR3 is TGCAGTGCAAAAGGGGGCACTGAAGCTTTCTTT.

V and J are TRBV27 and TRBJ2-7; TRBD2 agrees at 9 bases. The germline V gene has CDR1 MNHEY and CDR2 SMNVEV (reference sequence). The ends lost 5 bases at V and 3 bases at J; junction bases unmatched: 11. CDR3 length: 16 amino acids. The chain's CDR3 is CASSLGTSKGFYEQYF. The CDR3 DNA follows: TGTGCCAGCAGTCTCGGGACTAGCAAGGGTTTCTACGAGCAGTACTTC.

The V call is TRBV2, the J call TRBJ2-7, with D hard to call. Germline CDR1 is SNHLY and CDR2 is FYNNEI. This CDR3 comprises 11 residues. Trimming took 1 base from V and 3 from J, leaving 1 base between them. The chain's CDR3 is CASSEVYEQYF. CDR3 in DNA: TGTGCCAGCAGTGAAGTCTACGAGCAGTACTTC.

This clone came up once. The CDR3 DNA follows: TGTGCCATCAAAGGTGGGGGTATGAACACTGAAGCTTTCTTT. As protein: CAIKGGGMNTEAFF. The chain links TRBV10-3 to TRBJ1-1; perhaps TRBD1 as D (5 bases). V was clipped by 7 bases and J by 0 bases, with 12 bases between them. This CDR3 contains 14 residues. Per germline, CDR1 ENHRY and CDR2 SYGVKD.

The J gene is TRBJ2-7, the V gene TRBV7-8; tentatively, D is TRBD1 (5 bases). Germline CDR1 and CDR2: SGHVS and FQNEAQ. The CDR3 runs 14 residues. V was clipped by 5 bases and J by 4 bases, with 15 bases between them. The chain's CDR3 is CASSPERGGYEQYF. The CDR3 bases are TGTGCCAGCAGCCCGGAAAGGGGTGGGTACGAGCAGTACTTC. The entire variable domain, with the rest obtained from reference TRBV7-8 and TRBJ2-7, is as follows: GAGVSQSPRYKVAKRGQDVALRCDPISGHVSLFWYQQALGQGPEFLTYFQNEAQLDKSGLPSDRFFAERPEGSVSTLKIQRTQQEDSAVYLCASSPERGGYEQYFGPGTRLTVT.

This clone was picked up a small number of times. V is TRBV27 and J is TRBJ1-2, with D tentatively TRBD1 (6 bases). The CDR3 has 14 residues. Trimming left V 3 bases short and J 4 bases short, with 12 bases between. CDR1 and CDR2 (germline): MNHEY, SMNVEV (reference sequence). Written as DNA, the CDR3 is TGTGCCAGCAGTTTTTCAGGGGCCGGCTATGGCTACACCTTC. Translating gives CASSFSGAGYGYTF.

CDR3 DNA sequence: TGTGCCAGCAGCTCAATCCTGACAGGCGTTGGTAATTCACCCCTCCACTTT. Protein product: CASSSILTGVGNSPLHF. The chain employs TRBV13 and TRBJ1-6; TRBD1 might be the D (6 bases). The V gene's germline CDR1 is PRHDT and CDR2 FYEKMQ (reference sequence). The V gene lost 4 bases and the J gene lost 6 bases, with 19 bases spanning the gap. CDR3 length equals 17 residues.

The CDR3 coding sequence is TGTGCCAGTAACCCACCTACCGGGAGGCGGGCTTTCTTT. As protein: CASNPPTGRRAFF. The rearrangement uses TRBV19 and TRBJ1-1; D call uncertain. The CDR3 is 13 amino acids. Per the germline V gene, CDR1 is LNHDA and CDR2 is SQIVND (reference sequence). The ends were cut back, 7 bases at V and 11 bases at J, with 20 bases in the middle.

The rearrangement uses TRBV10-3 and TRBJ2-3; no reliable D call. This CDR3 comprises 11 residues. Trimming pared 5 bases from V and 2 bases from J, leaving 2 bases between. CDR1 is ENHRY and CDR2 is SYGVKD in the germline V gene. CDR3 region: CAISNTDTQYF. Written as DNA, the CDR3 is TGTGCCATCAGTAACACAGATACGCAGTATTTT.

The chain's CDR3 is CASSSGQGYGYTF. For the CDR3, the DNA is TGTGCCAGCAGCTCCGGACAGGGGTATGGCTACACCTTC. V gene TRBV13 combines with J gene TRBJ1-2; TRBD1 aligns across 9 bases. This CDR3 contains 13 residues. In germline, CDR1 is PRHDT, CDR2 FYEKMQ (reference sequence). The V gene end was trimmed by 4 bases and the J gene end by 5 bases; junction bases not matched to a gene: 2.

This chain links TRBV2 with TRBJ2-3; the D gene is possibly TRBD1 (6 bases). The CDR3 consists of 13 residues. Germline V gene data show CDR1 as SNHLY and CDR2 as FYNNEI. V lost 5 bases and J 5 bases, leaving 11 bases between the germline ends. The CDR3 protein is CASSWGQGDTQYF. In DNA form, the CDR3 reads TGTGCCAGCAGTTGGGGGCAAGGAGATACGCAGTATTTT.

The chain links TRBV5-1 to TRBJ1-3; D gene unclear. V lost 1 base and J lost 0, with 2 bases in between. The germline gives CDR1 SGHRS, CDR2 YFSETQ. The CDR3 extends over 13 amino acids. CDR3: CASSLNSGNTIYF. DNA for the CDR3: TGCGCCAGCAGCTTGAACTCTGGAAACACCATATATTTT.

CDR3 amino acids: CASTRNPDRADGYTF. CDR3 nucleotide sequence: TGTGCCAGCACCCGCAACCCCGACAGGGCGGATGGCTACACCTTC. The chain joins TRBV27 to TRBJ1-2, with 7 bases matching TRBD1. The CDR3 sequence is 15 residues long. Germline values: CDR1 MNHEY, CDR2 SMNVEV (reference sequence). V was pared by 7 bases and J by 6 bases, with 14 bases of the junction left unmatched.

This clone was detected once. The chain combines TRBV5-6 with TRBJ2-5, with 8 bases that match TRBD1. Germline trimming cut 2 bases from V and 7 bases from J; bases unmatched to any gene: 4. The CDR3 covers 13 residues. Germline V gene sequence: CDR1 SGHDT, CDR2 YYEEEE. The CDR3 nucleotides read TGTGCCAGCAGCTTTGACAGGGGCGGGACCCAGTACTTC. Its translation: CASSFDRGGTQYF.

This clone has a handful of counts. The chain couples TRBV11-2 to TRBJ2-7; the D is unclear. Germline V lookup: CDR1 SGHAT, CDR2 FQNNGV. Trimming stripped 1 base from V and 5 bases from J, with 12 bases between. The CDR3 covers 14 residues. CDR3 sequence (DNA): TGTGCCAGCAGCTTAGCCCTCCACTATGACGAGCAGTACTTC. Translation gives CASSLALHYDEQYF.

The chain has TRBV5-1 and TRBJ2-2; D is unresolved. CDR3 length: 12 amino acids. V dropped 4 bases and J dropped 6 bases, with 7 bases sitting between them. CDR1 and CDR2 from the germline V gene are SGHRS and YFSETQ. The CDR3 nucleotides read TGCGCCAGCAGCCTCGAGGCCGGGGAGCTGTTTTTT. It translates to CASSLEAGELFF.

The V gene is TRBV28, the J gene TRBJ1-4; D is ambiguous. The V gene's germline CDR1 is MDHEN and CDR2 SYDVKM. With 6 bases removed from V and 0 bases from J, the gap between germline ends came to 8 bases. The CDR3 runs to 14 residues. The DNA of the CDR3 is TGTGCCAGCAGCCCGGACGCAACTAATGAAAAACTGTTTTTT. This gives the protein CASSPDATNEKLFF. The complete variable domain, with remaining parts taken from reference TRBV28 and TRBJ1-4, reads DVKVTQSSRYLVKRTGEKVFLECVQDMDHENMFWYRQDPGLGLRLIYFSYDVKMKEKGDIPEGYSVSREKKERFSLILESASTNQTSMYLCASSPDATNEKLFFGSGTQLSVL.

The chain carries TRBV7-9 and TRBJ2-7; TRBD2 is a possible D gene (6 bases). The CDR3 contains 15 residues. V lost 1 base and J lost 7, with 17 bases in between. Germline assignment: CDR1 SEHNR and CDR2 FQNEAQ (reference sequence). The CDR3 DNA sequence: TGTGCCAGCAGCTTAGTTGATGAGCGGGTCAGGGAGCAGTACTTC. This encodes CASSLVDERVREQYF.

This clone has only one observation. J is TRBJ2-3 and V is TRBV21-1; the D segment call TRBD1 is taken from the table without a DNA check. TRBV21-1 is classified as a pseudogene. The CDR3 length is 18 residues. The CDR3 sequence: CASSNRFPRGRGTDTQYF. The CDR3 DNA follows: TGTGCCAGCAGCAATCGATTTCCGAGGGGGCGAGGCACAGATACGCAGTATTTT.

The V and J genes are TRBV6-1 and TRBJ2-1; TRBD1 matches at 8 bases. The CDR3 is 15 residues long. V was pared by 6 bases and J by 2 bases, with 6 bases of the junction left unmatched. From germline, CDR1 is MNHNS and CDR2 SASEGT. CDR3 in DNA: TGTGCCAGCAGGACACGACAGGGGACCTACAATGAGCAGTTCTTC. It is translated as CASRTRQGTYNEQFF.

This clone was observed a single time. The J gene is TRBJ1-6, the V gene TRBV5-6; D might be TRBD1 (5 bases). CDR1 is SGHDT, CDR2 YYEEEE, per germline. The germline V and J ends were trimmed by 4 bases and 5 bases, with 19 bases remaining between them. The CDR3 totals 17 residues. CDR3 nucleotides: TGTGCCAGCAGCCGCAAGCCCCGGGACGGCCATAATTCACCCCTCCACTTT. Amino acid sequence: CASSRKPRDGHNSPLHF. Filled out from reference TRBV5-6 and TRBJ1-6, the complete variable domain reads DAGVTQSPTHLIKTRGQQVTLRCSPKSGHDTVSWYQQALGQGPQFIFQYYEEEERQRGNFPDRFSGHQFPNYSSELNVNALLLGDSALYLCASSRKPRDGHNSPLHFGNGTRLTVT.

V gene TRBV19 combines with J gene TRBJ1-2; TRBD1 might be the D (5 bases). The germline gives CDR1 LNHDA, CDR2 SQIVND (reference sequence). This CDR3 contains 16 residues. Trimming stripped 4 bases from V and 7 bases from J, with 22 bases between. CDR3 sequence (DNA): TGTGCCAGTAGTACCCCCCTCGCCGGGGGAGTTCGTGGCTACACCTTC. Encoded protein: CASSTPLAGGVRGYTF.

The CDR3 region has the DNA TGTGCCAGCAGCTTAGTACAGGGTCGGACCGGGGAGCTGTTTTTT. This translates into CASSLVQGRTGELFF. The chain combines TRBV7-9 with TRBJ2-2, with TRBD1 as a possible D gene (6 bases). Germline lookup yields CDR1 SEHNR and CDR2 FQNEAQ (reference sequence). The V end lost 1 base, the J end lost 5 bases, and 11 bases lay between the germline ends. The length of the CDR3 is 15 residues.

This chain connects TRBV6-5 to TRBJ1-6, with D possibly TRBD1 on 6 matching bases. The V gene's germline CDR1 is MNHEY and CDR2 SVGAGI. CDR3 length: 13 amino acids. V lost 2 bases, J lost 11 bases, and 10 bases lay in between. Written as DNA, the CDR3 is TGTGCCAGCAGTTACAAGGGGGTAGCACCCCTCCACTTT. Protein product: CASSYKGVAPLHF.